These 13 T cell receptor beta chains came from one sample sequenced in a study of PD-1 blockade in classical Hodgkin lymphoma (TCRdb year 2020). Libraries were made using the immunoSEQ multiplex PCR assay. Not all clones reach the TCRdb copy of this immuneACCESS table, which keeps in-frame sequences only. Checked studies attribute under half of the gap to unresolved V genes and leave the rest unexplained. In this sample the table shows around 13,000 clones, 80% to 90% of which occur a single time. More than 15% of the sample is in the top ten clones. What this sample's time point label stands for: cycle 4 day 1 (C4D1), after five to seven weeks of nivolumab. Relapse after autologous stem cell transplantation had occurred in all trial patients, and cohorts A, B and C were distinguished by prior brentuximab vedotin exposure. This material consisted of peripheral blood mononuclear cells (PBMCs), taken before the fourth cycle of nivolumab. The receptors were sampled from a human donor with classical Hodgkin lymphoma.

This chain uses TRBV6-1 with TRBJ1-2, with 9 bases matching TRBD1. V was clipped by 10 bases and J by 7 bases; unmatched bases: 10. Germline loops: CDR1 MNHNS, CDR2 SASEGT. The CDR3 has 13 residues. The CDR3 region is CATGQGIVSGYTF. CDR3 nucleotides: TGTGCCACCGGACAGGGGATTGTGTCTGGCTACACCTTC.

The chain recombines TRBV2 with TRBJ2-7; possible D gene TRBD1, 6 bases. Trimming shortened V by 1 base and J by 2 bases, and 12 bases separated the two germline ends. Germline V gives CDR1 SNHLY, CDR2 FYNNEI. The CDR3 spans 15 residues. Here the CDR3 reads CASSEEGTLPYEQYF. The CDR3 coding sequence is TGTGCCAGCAGTGAAGAGGGGACACTCCCCTACGAGCAGTACTTC.

The CDR3 sequence: CASSRRTATNEKLFF. The CDR3 bases are TGTGCCAGCAGCCGGAGGACCGCAACTAATGAAAAACTGTTTTTT. V is TRBV4-2 and J is TRBJ1-4; D is uncertain. The CDR3 has 15 residues. V was shortened by 4 bases and J by 0 bases, with 9 bases between the two germline ends. CDR1 and CDR2 from the germline V gene are LGHNA and YNFKEQ.

The genes are TRBV7-4 and TRBJ1-4; tentative D call: TRBD1 (6 bases). Trimming shortened V by 4 bases and J by 3 bases, and 27 bases separated the two germline ends. Germline V CDR1 and CDR2: SGHVT, SQSDAQ. The CDR3 extends over 20 amino acids. The CDR3 DNA follows: TGTGCCAGCAGCTCCCACCCACCGGGGGATTACAGGGAGGCTAATGAAAAACTGTTTTTT. This codes for CASSSHPPGDYREANEKLFF.

The chain carries TRBV6-5 and TRBJ1-6; unclear D gene. This CDR3 has 13 residues. Trimming took off 0 bases at V and 6 bases at J, with 3 bases between the two ends. Germline assignment: CDR1 MNHEY and CDR2 SVGAGI. CDR3 sequence (DNA): TGTGCCAGCAGTTACTCCCGTAATTCACCCCTCCACTTT. Its translation is CASSYSRNSPLHF.

The chain is built from TRBV9 and TRBJ1-1; weak D call: TRBD1 (5 bases). The CDR3 runs to 13 residues. Germline V gene lookup returns CDR1 SGDLS and CDR2 YYNGEE. V dropped 2 bases and J dropped 5 bases, with 10 bases sitting between them. For the CDR3, the DNA is TGTGCCAGCAGCGTGGGGGTTAGAACTGAAGCTTTCTTT. It specifies CASSVGVRTEAFF. The whole variable domain, remainder taken from reference TRBV9 and TRBJ1-1, is DSGVTQTPKHLITATGQRVTLRCSPRSGDLSVYWYQQSLDQGLQFLIQYYNGEERAKGNILERFSAQQFPDLHSELNLSSLELGDSALYFCASSVGVRTEAFFGQGTRLTVV.

The chain recombines TRBV28 with TRBJ2-7; 9 nucleotides agree with TRBD1. CDR3 size: 15 residues. V gave up 6 bases and J gave up 6 bases; unmatched junction bases: 12. Germline assignment: CDR1 MDHEN and CDR2 SYDVKM. DNA for the CDR3: TGTGCCAGCAGCCGCACCCGGACAGGGGTGAGCGAGCAGTACTTC. Its translation is CASSRTRTGVSEQYF.

V and J are TRBV7-2 and TRBJ2-5; 8 bases agree with TRBD1. V was pared by 6 bases and J by 5 bases, with 14 bases of the junction left unmatched. The CDR3 sequence is 16 residues long. Per the germline V gene, CDR1 is SGHTA and CDR2 is FQGNSA. CDR3: CASSPIGQGRWETQYF. The CDR3 DNA follows: TGTGCCAGCAGTCCTATAGGACAGGGCAGGTGGGAGACCCAGTACTTC.

The chain has TRBV28 and TRBJ2-2; no reliable D call. Per germline, CDR1 MDHEN and CDR2 SYDVKM. This CDR3 spans 19 amino acids. The V end was cut by 2 bases, the J end by 0 bases, with 19 bases between. In DNA, the CDR3 is TGTGCCAGCAGTTTAAATAAGATTACTCGTACTCCGAACACCGGGGAGCTGTTTTTT. Its protein is CASSLNKITRTPNTGELFF.

This clone has a handful of counts. An end of the junction does not agree with germline; a read error may underlie this. This sequence joins TRBV7-7 and TRBJ2-2, with 9 bases matching TRBD1. Per the germline V gene, CDR1 is SSHAT and CDR2 is FNYEAQ (reference sequence). This CDR3 is 16 amino acids long. CDR3 region: CASSPWETGGTGELFF. CDR3 in DNA: TGTGCTAGCAGTCCCTGGGAGACAGGGGGCACCGGGGAGCTGTTTTTT.

The J gene is TRBJ2-7, the V gene TRBV7-6; 8 bases are a match to TRBD2. Germline assignment: CDR1 SGHVS and CDR2 FNYEAQ. V lost 5 bases to trimming and J lost 7 bases; unmatched junction nucleotides: 7. The CDR3 runs to 13 residues. The CDR3 DNA follows: TGTGCCAGCAGCCCCGGGGGGGGTTGGGAGCAGTACTTC. Translation: CASSPGGGWEQYF.

The genes are TRBV19 and TRBJ2-7; 8 nucleotides line up with TRBD1. V lost 1 base and J lost 6; bases outside the gene matches: 2. The CDR3 sequence is 13 residues long. Germline assignment: CDR1 LNHDA and CDR2 SQIVND (reference sequence). The CDR3 here is CASSIVTGVEQYF. CDR3 in DNA: TGTGCCAGTAGTATAGTGACAGGGGTCGAGCAGTACTTC.

The DNA of the CDR3 is TGCGCCAGCAGCCAAGACAGGGTTGCCTACGAGCAGTACTTC. Translating gives CASSQDRVAYEQYF. The J gene is TRBJ2-7, the V gene TRBV4-3, with TRBD1 as a possible D gene (5 bases). Germline CDR1 and CDR2: LGHNA and YSLEER. Trimming stripped 0 bases from V and 2 bases from J, with 8 bases between. The CDR3 is 14 residues long.